This T cell receptor beta chain was identified during a study of T cell responses to AZD1222 COVID-19 vaccine listed by TCRdb under 2021. About the full investigation: TCR sequencing covered more than 230 trial participants: about 210 given two doses of AZD1222 and approximately 25 given two doses of MenACWY control vaccine. Trial participants were enrolled by age into subgroups of 18-55, 56-69 and 70-plus years, and 148, 28 and 57 TCR-sequenced participants, respectively, were included in these subgroups. Results the study describes overall, beyond this receptor: The vaccine-associated CD4 TCRs covered the entire spike protein, and the dominant responses fell in regions 160-218 and 743-854. The 56-69-year group was small, and its depth increase did not reach significance, likely because of low power. Because no day 14 peak-response samples were available, the repertoires could be characterized only after the peak T cell response. Only a handful of AZD1222 recipients were SARS-CoV-2 seropositive at baseline, limiting conclusions about previously exposed vaccinees. Spike-specific TCR breadth and depth rose significantly after two AZD1222 doses compared with day 0 and with MenACWY recipients. Nearly half of unique spike-specific TCRs reportedly recognized epitopes outside regions mutated in the B.1.351 and B.1.1.7 variants. Most participants were white British and females outnumbered males, and the authors suggested that clonal diversity may have been underestimated.

On this clone: Its recognized antigen is unknown. No qualities accompany the bases; no much larger clone lies one base away.

According to the study, the label for this sample's time point signals: about 28 days (+/-7) after the second vaccine dose. AZD1222 recipients given second doses at about 4 weeks or at about 12 weeks were pooled, since spike-specific TCR depth and breadth were not found to differ between the two schedules. The vaccinee samples were drawn from two UK trials, COV001 and COV002, one of which was a single-blind randomized controlled phase 2/3 trial testing AZD1222 (ChAdOx1 nCoV-19) in healthy adults. Trial participant PBMC samples were collected at day 0 and day 28 after the second dose for TCRbeta chain sequencing. The CDR3 regions of human TCRbeta chains were analyzed by immunosequencing. The original pipeline was this. TCRs in the repertoires were compared against a reference library of SARS-CoV-2-specific TCRs that had been generated with the MIRA antigen-specificity platform. Breadth was defined as the fraction of unique TCRs that were SARS-CoV-2-associated. Depth was defined as the fraction of total T cells that were SARS-CoV-2-associated. Each spike-specific TCR was assigned to its reactive spike region and to a CD4 or CD8 class using the MIRA data. Log10-transformed breadth and depth values were compared by one-way ANOVA with Sidak's multiple comparisons tests. Drawn from immuneACCESS, this table holds only the in-frame rearrangements with V and J called that TCRdb kept. Clones are partly lost; checked studies trace under half to an unresolved V gene and leave the rest unexplained. The V and J calls and clone size were taken over from that table, and D and trimming were inferred from the DNA. The sample table shows about 110,000 clones, and more than 90% are seen once. The ten largest clones capture roughly 2.7% of the sample.

The germline V gene specifies MNHNS as CDR1 and SASEGT as CDR2. V drops 4 bases and J drops 0 bases, leaving 16 bases in between. There are 16 amino acids in the CDR3, from cysteine to phenylalanine inclusive. Left in the record is the CDR3 DNA by itself, 48 bases read in frame from the first base. This TCR was recovered from an adult who received the AZD1222 COVID-19 vaccine. Material: peripheral blood, obtained 28 days after the second AZD1222 dose. The V and J genes are TRBV6-1 and TRBJ2-7; the D gene is perhaps TRBD1, on 5 matching bases. The DNA sequence is given as TGTGCCAGCAGTGTTAGGACACACATTGGCTCCTACGAGCAGTACTTC. It translates as CASSVRTHIGSYEQYF.